The 11 T cell receptor beta chains listed next were all sequenced from one sample in a study of cytomegalovirus exposure and HLA in healthy donors. Both 60 Vbeta primers and 13 Jbeta primers went into the PCR. Some clones are missing from TCRdb's copy, which holds only in-frame ones; the method was immunoSEQ multiplex PCR. The sample holds fewer than 350,000 clones; 70% to 90% are singletons and the top ten take about 2%. Input material: PBMCs. The source of these receptors is a woman aged 18 to 35 in good health and CMV-seronegative.

The chain uses TRBV30 and TRBJ2-6; a possible D gene is TRBD1 (6 bases). Trimming took 1 base from V and 0 from J, leaving 16 bases between them. The length of the CDR3 is 18 residues. Germline V CDR1 and CDR2: GTSNPN, SVGIG (reference sequence). CDR3 coding DNA: TGTGCCTGGAGTGCAGTTAGACAGGAAAGCTCTGGGGCCAACGTCCTGACTTTC. As protein: CAWSAVRQESSGANVLTF.

The chain links TRBV19 to TRBJ2-5; the D gene is possibly TRBD2 (6 bases). The CDR3 is 16 residues long. Germline CDR1 LNHDA, CDR2 SQIVND (reference sequence). Trimming shortened V by 5 bases and J by 2 bases, and 18 bases separated the two germline ends. CDR3: CASSLYSGVLQETQYF. CDR3 coding DNA: TGTGCCAGTAGTCTCTACTCGGGAGTCCTACAAGAGACCCAGTACTTC.

J is TRBJ2-3 and V is TRBV7-3, with TRBD2 matching over 8 bases. Germline trimming cut 5 bases from V and 5 bases from J; bases unmatched to any gene: 18. CDR1 and CDR2 from the germline V gene are SGHTA and FQGTGA. The CDR3 extends over 18 amino acids. CDR3 sequence (DNA): TGTGCCAGCAGCACCCAAGGGCCCGGGACTAGGGGCGGAGATACGCAGTATTTT. It is translated as CASSTQGPGTRGGDTQYF.

The chain carries TRBV7-3 and TRBJ1-3; maybe TRBD1 (6 bases). Germline V gene lookup returns CDR1 SGHTA and CDR2 FQGTGA. The CDR3 totals 14 residues. Trimming stripped 5 bases from V and 0 bases from J, with 8 bases between. In nucleotides, the CDR3 is TGTGCCAGCAGCCTAGGGGGCTCTGGAAACACCATATATTTT. It translates to CASSLGGSGNTIYF.

The chain carries TRBV5-1 and TRBJ2-2; 13 bases agree with TRBD2. CDR1 is SGHRS, CDR2 YFSETQ, per germline. CDR3 length: 18 amino acids. Trimming cost V 0 bases and J 6 bases; bases outside gene matches: 8. DNA for the CDR3: TGCGCCAGCAGCTTGGAATCTGGAGGACTAGCGGGGGCCGGGGAGCTGTTTTTT. It encodes CASSLESGGLAGAGELFF. The full variable domain, completed using reference TRBV5-1 and TRBJ2-2, is KAGVTQTPRYLIKTRGQQVTLSCSPISGHRSVSWYQQTPGQGLQFLFEYFSETQRNKGNFPGRFSGRQFSNSRSEMNVSTLELGDSALYLCASSLESGGLAGAGELFFGEGSRLTVL.

The chain couples TRBV7-2 to TRBJ2-7; D may be TRBD1 (6 bases). Germline V gene lookup returns CDR1 SGHTA and CDR2 FQGNSA. Trimming took 3 bases from V and 2 from J, leaving 8 bases between them. The CDR3 is made up of 13 amino acids. CDR3 nucleotide sequence: TGTGCCAGCAGCTTCAACAGGGCCTACGAGCAGTACTTC. It translates to CASSFNRAYEQYF.

The chain couples TRBV11-2 to TRBJ1-3; D gene ambiguous. This CDR3 contains 13 residues. The V and J ends lost 5 bases and 6 bases respectively, with 11 bases between them. Germline assignment: CDR1 SGHAT and CDR2 FQNNGV. The CDR3 DNA is TGTGCCAGCAGCCCCCTCCTCCTAAACACCATATATTTT. It codes for CASSPLLLNTIYF. Combining the CDR3 with reference TRBV11-2 and TRBJ1-3 gives the whole variable domain EAGVAQSPRYKIIEKRQSVAFWCNPISGHATLYWYQQILGQGPKLLIQFQNNGVVDDSQLPKDRFSAERLKGVDSTLKIQPAKLEDSAVYLCASSPLLLNTIYFGEGSWLTVV.

V gene TRBV29-1 combines with J gene TRBJ2-1; TRBD2 matches at 12 bases. The CDR3 has 15 residues. V lost 7 bases, J lost 3 bases, and 7 bases stayed unmatched. Germline V gene data show CDR1 as SQVTM and CDR2 as ANQGSEA. The CDR3 coding sequence is TGCAGCGCTGTCAGGACTAGCGGGGACTACAATGAGCAGTTCTTC. It specifies CSAVRTSGDYNEQFF.

The chain is built from TRBV27 and TRBJ1-6, with a possible D match to TRBD1 (5 bases). The germline gives CDR1 MNHEY, CDR2 SMNVEV (reference sequence). The CDR3 sequence is 16 residues long. Trimming removed 0 bases from V and 7 bases from J, with 13 bases in between. CDR3 nucleotides: TGTGCCAGCAGTTTATCGGGGGGGGTGGGGAATTCACCCCTCCACTTT. It codes for CASSLSGGVGNSPLHF.

The CDR3 loop reads CASSTSESSYNEQFF. For the CDR3, the DNA is TGTGCCAGCAGTACGTCCGAGAGCTCCTACAATGAGCAGTTCTTC. This sequence joins TRBV6-1 and TRBJ2-1; D is unclear. Germline V CDR1 and CDR2: MNHNS, SASEGT. The CDR3 contains 15 residues. V dropped 5 bases and J dropped 0 bases, with 11 bases sitting between them.

The chain combines TRBV7-6 with TRBJ1-3; D unclear. The CDR3 totals 12 residues. V was cut by 4 bases and J by 2 bases, with 3 bases left in between. In germline, CDR1 is SGHVS, CDR2 FNYEAQ. CDR3 sequence reads: CASSSPGNTIYF. CDR3 nucleotide sequence: TGTGCCAGCAGCTCTCCTGGAAACACCATATATTTT.